This T cell receptor beta chain was captured in a study of blood T cell repertoires in COVID-19 (dated by TCRdb to the early 2020s). Regarding the complete study: Collaborator samples came from the United States, Italy and Spain and covered acute and convalescent phases of COVID-19. The prospective study material was composed of cDNA or gDNA derived from T cells, B-cell-depleted T cells, or PBMCs. A freely available public database, intended as a resource for researchers studying the immune response to SARS-CoV-2, is where the repertoires were released. Subjects who had been exposed to COVID-19, were actively infected with it, or had recovered from it provided the deeply sampled blood TCRbeta repertoires that made up the dataset. Nearly every sample came with metadata listing a de-identified subject ID, COVID-19 status, age in years and sex. Samples were obtained from the ongoing ImmuneRACE study (first 160 participants) and from about 1,300 subjects provided by 6 global collaborators. Where HLA class I and class II types were available, the types were taken from metadata supplied by the sample provider, not from assay-based typing. General study outcomes and caveats: The amount of clinical and demographic metadata varied by source and participant and was provided uncurated.

Points on this clone: The specificity of this receptor is unknown. Within one base of it there is no much larger clone, and no base qualities were kept.

TCRbeta CDR3 regions were amplified from genomic DNA by means of the immunoSEQ Assay, a bias-controlled multiplex PCR. The authors' analysis ran thus. The number of nucleated cells in each sample was estimated by amplification of reference gene primers within the assay. To quantify the absolute abundance of each unique TCRbeta CDR3 rearrangement, sequence reads were collapsed and filtered. For each sample, productive Simpson clonality was calculated as the square root of Simpson's diversity index over productive rearrangements. TCRdb holds this immuneACCESS table with in-frame rearrangements only. Some clones are missing; in checked studies, unresolved V genes explain under half, and the rest has no known cause. The DNA was the basis for D and trimming; V, J and clone size are from that table. The sample has approximately 210,000 clones on record, about 83% of them singletons. The top ten clones comprise about 2.7% of the sample.

Whole blood was collected in K2EDTA tubes by collaborating institutions according to the institutions' own protocols. For TCRbeta analysis, collaborators shipped samples as frozen whole blood, isolated PBMCs, or DNA extracted from either of those sample types. Deletion took 1 base off V and 1 base off J, with a span of 4 bases between the germline ends. The CDR3 runs 13 amino acids, cysteine and phenylalanine included. Of the read, only the CDR3 DNA is kept; its 39 bases are in frame from base 1. Sequences SGHRS (CDR1) and YFSETQ (CDR2) are obtained from the germline V gene. What was sequenced was peripheral blood. The TCR was taken from a woman aged 40 to 50 with active or convalescent COVID-19. The chain employs TRBV5-1 and TRBJ2-3; no confident D gene assignment can be made. CDR3 sequence: CASSLLGTDTQYF. The DNA sequence is as follows: TGCGCCAGCAGCTTGCTCGGCACAGATACGCAGTATTTT. Here the CDR3 is joined to the reference TRBV5-1 and TRBJ2-3 genes, and the full variable domain is: KAGVTQTPRYLIKTRGQQVTLSCSPISGHRSVSWYQQTPGQGLQFLFEYFSETQRNKGNFPGRFSGRQFSNSRSEMNVSTLELGDSALYLCASSLLGTDTQYFGPGTRLTVL.